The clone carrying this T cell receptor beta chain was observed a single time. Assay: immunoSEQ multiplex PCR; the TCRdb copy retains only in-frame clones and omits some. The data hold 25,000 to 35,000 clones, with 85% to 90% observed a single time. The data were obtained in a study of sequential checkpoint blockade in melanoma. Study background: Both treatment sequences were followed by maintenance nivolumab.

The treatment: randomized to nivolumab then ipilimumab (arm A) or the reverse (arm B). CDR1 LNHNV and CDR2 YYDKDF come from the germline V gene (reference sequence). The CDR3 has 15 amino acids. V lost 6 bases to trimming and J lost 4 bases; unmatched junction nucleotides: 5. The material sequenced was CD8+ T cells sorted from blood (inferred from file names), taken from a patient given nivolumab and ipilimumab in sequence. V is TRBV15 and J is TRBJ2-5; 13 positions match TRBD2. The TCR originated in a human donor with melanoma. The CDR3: CATRGTSGMGETQYF. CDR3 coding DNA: TGTGCCACCAGGGGGACTAGCGGGATGGGAGAGACCCAGTACTTC. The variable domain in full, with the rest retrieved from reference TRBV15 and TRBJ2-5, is DAMVIQNPRYQVTQFGKPVTLSCSQTLNHNVMYWYQQKSSQAPKLLFHYYDKDFNNEADTPDNFQSRRPNTSFCFLDIRSPGLGDTAMYLCATRGTSGMGETQYFGPGTRLLVL.